A single T cell receptor (beta chain) is shown here with its context. The CDR3 consists of 14 residues. Germline CDR1 and CDR2: WSHSY and SAAADI. J was trimmed by 2 bases and V by 9 bases; bases with no gene match: 5. The data are from a study of blood T cell repertoires in COVID-19. Assay used: immunoSEQ multiplex PCR; TCRdb lists only in-frame clones, some missing. The sample shows around 250,000 clones, over 75% of them seen only once. This chain links TRBV10-2 with TRBJ2-1, with 9 bases matching TRBD2. The clonotype was recovered from a human donor in a cohort sampled during active COVID-19. The sequencing sample was made of peripheral blood. CDR3 residues: CASRLAGTYNEQFF. For the CDR3, the DNA is TGCGCCAGTCGGCTAGCGGGAACCTACAATGAGCAGTTCTTC.